The TCR beta chain described here comes from a study of cytomegalovirus exposure and HLA in healthy donors. The CDR3 is 16 residues long. Germline values: CDR1 SGHKS, CDR2 YYEKEE (reference sequence). Germline trimming cut 4 bases from V and 4 bases from J; bases unmatched to any gene: 12. In the PCR, 60 Vbeta and 13 Jbeta primers were used. Using immunoSEQ multiplex PCR, the repertoire was profiled, and TCRdb retains in-frame clones only, with some absent. The table includes about 150,000 clones, about 82% detected once. In its sample, this clone was seen a few times. This clonotype was obtained from a male donor in good health and CMV-seronegative. The gene calls are TRBV5-5 and TRBJ1-2, with TRBD1 identical over 8 bases. Sequences were obtained from PBMCs. The CDR3 DNA is TGTGCCAGCAGCCGTGGAGGAGGCAGGGGGCCCTATGGCTACACCTTC. Translation gives CASSRGGGRGPYGYTF.